The sequence of this T cell receptor (beta chain) was determined in a study of T cell responses to AZD1222 COVID-19 vaccine. Study-wide findings and caveats: Sampled repertoires all dated from after the peak T cell response. Once two AZD1222 doses were given, Spike-specific TCR breadth and depth went up. Nearly half of the spike-specific TCRs reportedly recognize variant regions that carry no mutations. Dominant CD4 TCR responses targeted spike regions 160-218 and 743-854.

Trimming stripped 0 bases from V and 2 bases from J, with 5 bases between. The CDR3 covers 13 residues. The germline gives CDR1 SGHRS, CDR2 YFSETQ. The protocol was immunoSEQ multiplex PCR, while the TCRdb copy is restricted to in-frame clones and leaves out a portion. The sample holds 90,000 to 130,000 clones, around 90% seen once. In regard to this clone: Antigen specificity is unknown. Other DNA sequences from this sample encode an identical CDR3 as well.

V is TRBV5-1 and J is TRBJ2-5; no firm D call. The sequence came from an adult who received the AZD1222 COVID-19 vaccine. Sequencing used peripheral blood, obtained 28 days after the second AZD1222 dose. CDR3 in amino acids: CASSLEGQETQYF. The CDR3 DNA reads as TGCGCCAGCAGCTTGGAAGGGCAAGAGACCCAGTACTTC.